The 32 T cell receptor beta chains below all came from one sample that was sequenced in a study of blood T cell repertoires in COVID-19 (TCRdb year 2020). Library method: the immunoSEQ multiplex PCR assay. Drawn from immuneACCESS, this table holds only the in-frame rearrangements with V and J called that TCRdb kept. Clones are partly lost; checked studies trace under half to an unresolved V gene and leave the rest unexplained. Across this sample there are about 250,000 clones, with approximately 85% seen only once. Around 5.5% of the sample is in the top ten clones. The sample consisted of peripheral blood. The receptors originated from a man over 45 with active or convalescent COVID-19.

V gene TRBV6-5 combines with J gene TRBJ1-1; D is unresolved. Trimming took 9 bases from V and 5 from J, leaving 16 bases between them. Germline lookup yields CDR1 MNHEY and CDR2 SVGAGI. This CDR3 is built from 13 residues. The chain's CDR3 is CASARSQKTEAFF. Here the CDR3 DNA reads TGTGCCAGTGCGCGGAGCCAAAAGACTGAAGCTTTCTTT.

The V call is TRBV5-6, the J call TRBJ2-2; 10 positions match TRBD1. The CDR3 totals 16 residues. Per the germline V gene, CDR1 is SGHDT and CDR2 is YYEEEE. Germline trimming cut 4 bases from V and 3 bases from J; bases unmatched to any gene: 6. The CDR3 DNA sequence: TGTGCCAGCAGCCCCGGGACAGGGGTCGACACCGGGGAGCTGTTTTTT. It encodes CASSPGTGVDTGELFF.

This chain connects TRBV5-6 to TRBJ1-4; 7 bases line up with TRBD1. V dropped 3 bases and J dropped 7; count of bases not matched to a gene: 3. Germline V CDR1 and CDR2: SGHDT, YYEEEE. This CDR3 comprises 13 residues. For the CDR3, the DNA is TGTGCCAGCAGCTCGGGACAGCCTGAAAAACTGTTTTTT. Residues: CASSSGQPEKLFF. The whole variable domain, remainder taken from reference TRBV5-6 and TRBJ1-4, is DAGVTQSPTHLIKTRGQQVTLRCSPKSGHDTVSWYQQALGQGPQFIFQYYEEEERQRGNFPDRFSGHQFPNYSSELNVNALLLGDSALYLCASSSGQPEKLFFGSGTQLSVL.

CDR3 amino acids: CASSPVRLAGGGEQFF. The CDR3 DNA follows: TGTGCCAGCAGCCCAGTCCGGCTAGCGGGAGGTGGTGAGCAGTTCTTC. V usage is TRBV7-2 and J usage is TRBJ2-1; 11 bases are shared with TRBD2. The V segment lost 5 bases and the J segment 9 bases; nucleotides outside the gene matches: 12. Per germline, CDR1 SGHTA and CDR2 FQGNSA. The CDR3 has 16 amino acids.

The gene calls are TRBV7-9 and TRBJ1-1; D is ambiguous. The CDR3 is 13 residues long. The V end was cut by 7 bases, the J end by 1 base, with 10 bases between. The V gene's germline CDR1 is SEHNR and CDR2 FQNEAQ (reference sequence). This CDR3 reads CASNGPGNTEAFF. DNA for the CDR3: TGTGCCAGCAATGGTCCAGGGAACACTGAAGCTTTCTTT.

J is TRBJ2-7 and V is TRBV19, with unresolved D. The germline gives CDR1 LNHDA, CDR2 SQIVND (reference sequence). The V end lost 0 bases, the J end lost 1 base, and 10 bases lay between the germline ends. The CDR3 totals 15 residues. In DNA form, the CDR3 reads TGTGCCAGTAGTATAGATATAGGAGAGTCCTACGAGCAGTACTTC. It translates to CASSIDIGESYEQYF.

This clone occurred many times. V is TRBV19 and J is TRBJ2-2; 9 nucleotides agree with TRBD2. V shed 7 bases and J 0 bases; nucleotides not matched to a gene: 3. The CDR3 consists of 15 residues. Germline V lookup: CDR1 LNHDA, CDR2 SQIVND (reference sequence). DNA for the CDR3: TGTGCCAGTACTAGCGGGGATGCGAACACCGGGGAGCTGTTTTTT. Its translation is CASTSGDANTGELFF.

The chain uses TRBV30 and TRBJ2-7; no definite D call. The germline V gene has CDR1 GTSNPN and CDR2 SVGIG (reference sequence). This CDR3 has 13 amino acids. Trimming stripped 0 bases from V and 6 bases from J, with 12 bases between. The CDR3 sequence: CAWSVQVFGEQYF. The CDR3 DNA follows: TGTGCCTGGAGTGTGCAGGTATTTGGCGAGCAGTACTTC.

The rearrangement links TRBV27 to TRBJ2-1, with TRBD2 matching 11 bases. The CDR3 is 15 amino acids. Losses at the gene ends were 4 bases for V and 1 base for J; bases not matched to a gene: 0. Germline V gene lookup returns CDR1 MNHEY and CDR2 SMNVEV (reference sequence). As DNA, the CDR3 is TGTGCCAGCAGTTCTAGCGGGAGGTCCTACAATGAGCAGTTCTTC. Translation gives CASSSSGRSYNEQFF.

The chain combines TRBV3-1 (or the pseudogene TRBV3-2) with TRBJ1-4; 9 bases are a match to TRBD1. V was clipped by 7 bases and J by 5 bases; unmatched bases: 11. The CDR3 loop spans 16 amino acids. Germline assignment: CDR1 LGHDT and CDR2 YNNKEL (reference sequence). CDR3 sequence reads: CASKPGQGLGNEKLFF. CDR3 DNA sequence: TGTGCCAGCAAGCCGGGACAGGGTTTGGGGAATGAAAAACTGTTTTTT.

The chain joins TRBV28 to TRBJ1-1; 7 nucleotides line up with TRBD1. Trimming cost V 5 bases and J 1 base; bases outside gene matches: 7. The CDR3 totals 15 residues. Germline CDR1 is MDHEN and CDR2 is SYDVKM. Written as DNA, the CDR3 is TGTGCCAGCAGTAACCAGGGGGTAGGGAACACTGAAGCTTTCTTT. Residues: CASSNQGVGNTEAFF.

V and J are TRBV5-1 and TRBJ2-3; D is perhaps TRBD2 (6 bases). Germline V gene data show CDR1 as SGHRS and CDR2 as YFSETQ. Trimming left V 2 bases short and J 1 base short, with 23 bases between. The CDR3 sequence is 19 residues long. The CDR3 DNA reads TGCGCCAGCAGCTTAAGAGCCGGGAGTTTCTTCTCTGGCACAGATACGCAGTATTTT. Encoded protein: CASSLRAGSFFSGTDTQYF.

This sequence joins TRBV2 and TRBJ2-1; D remains ambiguous. CDR3 length: 13 amino acids. With 8 bases removed from V and 4 bases from J, the gap between germline ends came to 12 bases. Germline CDR1 is SNHLY and CDR2 is FYNNEI. In nucleotides, the CDR3 is TGTGCCAGCGTGAGGAGTTTTTACAATGAGCAGTTCTTC. Translated, it gives CASVRSFYNEQFF.

This CDR3 is CASLPGGGPSNQPQHF. In DNA form, the CDR3 reads TGTGCCAGCCTACCGGGGGGGGGTCCTAGCAATCAGCCCCAGCATTTT. The chain couples TRBV28 to TRBJ1-5, with TRBD1 as a possible D gene (5 bases). The germline V gene has CDR1 MDHEN and CDR2 SYDVKM. The V end lost 8 bases, the J end lost 0 bases, and 17 bases lay between the germline ends. The CDR3 is made up of 16 amino acids.

V and J are TRBV3-1 (or the pseudogene TRBV3-2) and TRBJ2-1; 12 bases align to TRBD2. V lost 1 base, J lost 8 bases, and 6 bases stayed unmatched. The CDR3 extends over 16 amino acids. Looked up from germline, CDR1 is LGHDT and CDR2 is YNNKEL (reference sequence). The CDR3 protein is CASSQVLAGGPDEQFF. CDR3 DNA sequence: TGTGCCAGCAGCCAAGTGCTAGCGGGAGGGCCTGATGAGCAGTTCTTC.

The genes are TRBV28 and TRBJ2-3, with D unclear. Germline V lookup: CDR1 MDHEN, CDR2 SYDVKM. This CDR3 has 13 residues. Trimming pared 7 bases from V and 1 base from J, leaving 9 bases between. Here the CDR3 reads CASIPPGTDTQYF. Written as DNA, the CDR3 is TGTGCCAGCATTCCCCCCGGCACAGATACGCAGTATTTT. Full variable domain (rest looked up from reference TRBV28 and TRBJ2-3): DVKVTQSSRYLVKRTGEKVFLECVQDMDHENMFWYRQDPGLGLRLIYFSYDVKMKEKGDIPEGYSVSREKKERFSLILESASTNQTSMYLCASIPPGTDTQYFGPGTRLTVL.

V and J are TRBV5-1 and TRBJ2-7; D is possibly TRBD2 (5 bases). The V end was cut by 4 bases, the J end by 4 bases, with 12 bases between. The CDR3 runs 13 residues. Germline V lookup: CDR1 SGHRS, CDR2 YFSETQ. Here the CDR3 DNA reads TGCGCCAGCAGCCCGGACTCGTTTTACGAGCAGTACTTC. It codes for CASSPDSFYEQYF.

The rearrangement uses TRBV12-3 or TRBV12-4 and TRBJ1-6; no clear D. The CDR3 covers 12 residues. With 3 bases removed from V and 9 bases from J, the gap between germline ends came to 6 bases. The CDR3 spells CASSFSRSPLHF. The CDR3 DNA reads as TGTGCCAGCAGTTTCAGTCGTTCACCCCTCCACTTT.

This chain joins TRBV5-1 and TRBJ2-1; the D gene is possibly TRBD1 (6 bases). Germline CDR1 reads SGHRS; CDR2 reads YFSETQ. V lost 4 bases and J lost 8, with 13 bases in between. The CDR3 has 13 amino acids. The CDR3, as DNA: TGCGCCAGCAGCGTGACAGGCTTCGATGAGCAGTTCTTC. It encodes CASSVTGFDEQFF.

The rearrangement uses TRBV4-3 and TRBJ2-6; tentatively, D is TRBD2 (6 bases). CDR3 length: 18 amino acids. Germline assignment: CDR1 LGHNA and CDR2 YSLEER. The germline V and J ends were trimmed by 3 bases and 2 bases, with 17 bases remaining between them. The CDR3 here is CASSHVQGRGTGANVLTF. CDR3 bases: TGCGCCAGCAGCCATGTGCAGGGACGGGGGACTGGGGCCAACGTCCTGACTTTC.

The chain is built from TRBV24-1 and TRBJ1-1, with no clear D. Germline V gene sequence: CDR1 KGHDR, CDR2 SFDVKD. The CDR3 sequence is 13 residues long. Trimming pared 7 bases from V and 1 base from J, leaving 9 bases between. The CDR3 nucleotides read TGTGCCACCAGGCCCGGGTCGAACACTGAAGCTTTCTTT. Residues: CATRPGSNTEAFF.

DNA for the CDR3: TGCGCCAGCAGCCAAGACCCCGGGACAAACTATGGCTACACCTTC. Encoded protein: CASSQDPGTNYGYTF. The chain employs TRBV4-1 and TRBJ1-2, with D possibly being TRBD1 (6 bases). Germline loops: CDR1 MGHRA, CDR2 YSYEKL. This CDR3 is built from 15 residues. V shed 0 bases and J shed 2 bases, with 10 bases lying between them.

The chain is built from TRBV12-3 or TRBV12-4 and TRBJ1-2; D gene uncertain. This CDR3 comprises 11 residues. Between the trimmed V and J ends, which lost 5 bases and 7 bases, there was a span of 8 bases. The CDR3 coding sequence is TGTGCCAGCAGTGAGGGTGCTGGCTACACCTTC. Protein product: CASSEGAGYTF.

J is TRBJ2-7 and V is TRBV2; a weak D match, TRBD2 (6 bases). With 6 bases removed from V and 5 bases from J, the gap between germline ends came to 14 bases. The CDR3 is 13 residues long. The germline V gene has CDR1 SNHLY and CDR2 FYNNEI. The CDR3 DNA reads TGTGCCAGCAGCTTTGCGGGAATGAACGAGCAGTACTTC. Translated, it gives CASSFAGMNEQYF.

This clone was detected once. CDR3 DNA: TGTGCCAGCAGCCCCCGACTAGCCCGACAAGAGACCCAGTACTTC. It translates to CASSPRLARQETQYF. The V call is TRBV5-8, the J call TRBJ2-5, with TRBD2 matching over 7 bases. Germline lookup yields CDR1 SGHTS and CDR2 YDEGEE. V lost 4 bases, J lost 2 bases, and 8 bases stayed unmatched. The CDR3 is made up of 15 amino acids.

The rearrangement joins TRBV4-2 to TRBJ2-1; 15 bases are shared with TRBD2. From germline, CDR1 is LGHNA and CDR2 YNFKEQ. The CDR3 is 19 residues long. V lost 4 bases and J lost 0; bases outside the gene matches: 7. CDR3 amino acids: CASSRSGLAGGSSYNEQFF. CDR3 coding DNA: TGTGCCAGCAGCCGATCGGGACTAGCGGGAGGCTCCTCCTACAATGAGCAGTTCTTC.

This clone was seen only once. The V and J genes are TRBV7-9 and TRBJ2-2; possibly TRBD2 for D (5 bases). Germline V lookup: CDR1 SEHNR, CDR2 FQNEAQ (reference sequence). V dropped 3 bases and J dropped 5 bases, with 7 bases sitting between them. The CDR3 totals 13 residues. The CDR3 DNA reads as TGTGCCAGCAGCTTTGGCGGGACCGGGGAGCTGTTTTTT. Translated: CASSFGGTGELFF. The full variable domain, completed using reference TRBV7-9 and TRBJ2-2, is DTGVSQNPRHKITKRGQNVTFRCDPISEHNRLYWYRQTLGQGPEFLTYFQNEAQLEKSRLLSDRFSAERPKGSFSTLEIQRTEQGDSAMYLCASSFGGTGELFFGEGSRLTVL.

This clone was counted between two and nine times. The V and J genes are TRBV5-1 and TRBJ1-1; 7 bases line up with TRBD1. Germline-derived CDR1 and CDR2 are SGHRS and YFSETQ. The CDR3 has 15 residues. The V and J ends lost 4 bases and 6 bases, in that order; junction bases with no gene match: 12. DNA of the CDR3: TGCGCCAGCAGCCCCCAGGGGGTGGGGGCCTCTGAAGCTTTCTTT. Encoded protein: CASSPQGVGASEAFF.

The gene calls are TRBV4-1 and TRBJ1-3, with TRBD1 matching 7 bases. From germline, CDR1 is MGHRA and CDR2 YSYEKL. This CDR3 contains 19 residues. The V gene end was trimmed by 1 base and the J gene end by 4 bases; junction bases not matched to a gene: 16. CDR3 in amino acids: CASSQVVPKGQRAGNTIYF. CDR3 bases: TGCGCCAGCAGCCAAGTCGTCCCAAAGGGACAGCGCGCCGGAAACACCATATATTTT.

The rearrangement uses TRBV28 and TRBJ1-5; no firm D call. This CDR3 has 13 amino acids. CDR1 and CDR2 from the germline V gene are MDHEN and SYDVKM. Between the trimmed V and J ends, which lost 6 bases and 3 bases, there was a span of 9 bases. CDR3 region: CASRSGSNQPQHF. CDR3 nucleotide sequence: TGTGCCAGCAGATCAGGCTCCAATCAGCCCCAGCATTTT.

The chain has TRBV2 and TRBJ2-1; D is possibly TRBD1 (7 bases). The V gene lost 9 bases and the J gene lost 5 bases, with 20 bases spanning the gap. The CDR3 has 15 amino acids. The germline V gene encodes CDR1 SNHLY and CDR2 FYNNEI. CDR3: CASKPSQGGNNEQFF. CDR3 in DNA: TGTGCCAGTAAACCCTCTCAGGGGGGAAACAATGAGCAGTTCTTC. The full variable domain, with the rest looked up from reference TRBV2 and TRBJ2-1, is EPEVTQTPSHQVTQMGQEVILRCVPISNHLYFYWYRQILGQKVEFLVSFYNNEISEKSEIFDDQFSVERPDGSNFTLKIRSTKLEDSAMYFCASKPSQGGNNEQFFGPGTRLTVL.

This rearrangement joins TRBV3-1 (or the pseudogene TRBV3-2) to TRBJ2-7; D is perhaps TRBD2 (6 bases). The CDR3 is made up of 17 amino acids. Germline assignment: CDR1 LGHDT and CDR2 YNNKEL (reference sequence). V lost 0 bases, J lost 7 bases, and 22 bases lay in between. The CDR3 protein is CASSQDAASGRWREQYF. The DNA for the CDR3 is TGTGCCAGCAGCCAAGATGCGGCAAGCGGGCGATGGAGGGAGCAGTACTTC.